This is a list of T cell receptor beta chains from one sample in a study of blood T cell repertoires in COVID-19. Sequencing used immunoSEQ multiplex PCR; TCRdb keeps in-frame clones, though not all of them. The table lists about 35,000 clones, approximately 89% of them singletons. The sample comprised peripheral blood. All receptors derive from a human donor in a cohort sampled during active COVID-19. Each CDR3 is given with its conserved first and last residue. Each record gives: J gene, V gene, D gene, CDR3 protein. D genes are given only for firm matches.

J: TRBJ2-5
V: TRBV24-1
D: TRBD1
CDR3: CATSGQGRLQETQYF

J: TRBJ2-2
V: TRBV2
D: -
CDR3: CASSERETSTGELFF

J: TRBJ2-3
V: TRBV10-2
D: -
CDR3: CASSEGLTGSTDTQYF

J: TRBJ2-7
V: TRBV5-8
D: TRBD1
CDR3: CASSLHRGPLEQYF

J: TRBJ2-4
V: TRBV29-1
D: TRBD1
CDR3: CSVPGTGGVGKNIQYF

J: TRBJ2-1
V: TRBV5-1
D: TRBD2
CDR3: CASSSAGTSGGALYEQFF

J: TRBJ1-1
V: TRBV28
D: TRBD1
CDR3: CASSLWGQGVMNTEAFF

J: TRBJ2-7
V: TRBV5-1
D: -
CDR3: CASSLDRNEQYF

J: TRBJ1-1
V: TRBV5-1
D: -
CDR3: CASSWQGTEAFF

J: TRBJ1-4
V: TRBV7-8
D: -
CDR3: CASSQSGLSLFF

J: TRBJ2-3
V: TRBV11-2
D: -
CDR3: CASSFRSTDTQYF

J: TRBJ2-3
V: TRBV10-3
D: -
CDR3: CAISESLGRGLADTQYF

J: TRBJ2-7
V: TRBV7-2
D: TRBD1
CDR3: CASSFTGVGEQYF

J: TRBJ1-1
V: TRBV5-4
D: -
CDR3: CASSLARQSFTEAFF

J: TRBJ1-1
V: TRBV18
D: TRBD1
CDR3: CASSLQGQYTEAFF

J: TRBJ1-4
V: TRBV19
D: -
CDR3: CASSLEPGANEKLFF

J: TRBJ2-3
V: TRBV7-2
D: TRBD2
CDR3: CASSSSGGADTQYF

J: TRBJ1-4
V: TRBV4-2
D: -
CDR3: CASSQDRRGSNEKLFF

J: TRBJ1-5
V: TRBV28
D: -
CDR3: CASTPNPRDNQPQHF

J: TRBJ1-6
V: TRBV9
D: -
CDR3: CASSVATQGRNSPLHF

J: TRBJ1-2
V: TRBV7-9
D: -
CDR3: CASSSTSQGGGYGYTF

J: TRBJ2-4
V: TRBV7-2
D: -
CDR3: CASSLGGEGGRGNIQYF

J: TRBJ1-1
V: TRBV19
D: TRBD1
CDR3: CASSKTGTGRMGTEAFF

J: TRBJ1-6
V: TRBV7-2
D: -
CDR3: CASSLSSTGHNSPLHF

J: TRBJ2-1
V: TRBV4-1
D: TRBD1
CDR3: CASSQAGQGLNEQFF

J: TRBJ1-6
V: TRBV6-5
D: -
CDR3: CASSYSGGGSPLHF

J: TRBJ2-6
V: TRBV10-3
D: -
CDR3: CAITHLNGSGANVLTF

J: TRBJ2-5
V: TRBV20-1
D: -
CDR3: CSASEPGPQETQYF

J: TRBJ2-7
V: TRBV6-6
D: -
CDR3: CASTHRRGNSYEQYF

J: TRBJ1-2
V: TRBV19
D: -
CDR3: CASSLGILNGYTF

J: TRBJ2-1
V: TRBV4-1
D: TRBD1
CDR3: CASSQGDQGALSEQFF

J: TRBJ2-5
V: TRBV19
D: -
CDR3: CASSKGGGGRETQYF

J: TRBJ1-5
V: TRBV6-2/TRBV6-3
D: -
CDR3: CASSSAREIGAQHF

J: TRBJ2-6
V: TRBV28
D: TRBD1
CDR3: CASTGGSSGANVLTF

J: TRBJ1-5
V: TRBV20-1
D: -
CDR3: CSASRTANQPQHF

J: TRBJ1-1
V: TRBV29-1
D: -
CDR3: CSVDGQAFF

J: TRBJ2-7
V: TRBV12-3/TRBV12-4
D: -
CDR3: CASSPNYEQYF

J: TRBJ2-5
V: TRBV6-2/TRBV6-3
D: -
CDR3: CASSSSEEETQYF

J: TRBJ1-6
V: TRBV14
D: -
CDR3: CASSQQGRGNSPLHF

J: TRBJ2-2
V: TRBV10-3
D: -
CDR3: CAIREAGAGELFF

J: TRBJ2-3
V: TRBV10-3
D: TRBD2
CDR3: CATHRASGGPGGGDTQYF

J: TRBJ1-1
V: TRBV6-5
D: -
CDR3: CASSYSGGHMNTEAFF

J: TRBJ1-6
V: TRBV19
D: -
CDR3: CASSITGMTSPLHF

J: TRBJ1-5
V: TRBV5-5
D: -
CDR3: CASSLQGFNQPQHF

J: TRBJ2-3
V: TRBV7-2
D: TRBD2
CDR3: CASSLVAGVADTQYF

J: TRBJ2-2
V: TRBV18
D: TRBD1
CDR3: CASSPRDSTGELFF

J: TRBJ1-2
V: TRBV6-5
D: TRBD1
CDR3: CASSLRLGGTGGYTF

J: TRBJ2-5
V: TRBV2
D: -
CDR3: CASSRGAGETQYF

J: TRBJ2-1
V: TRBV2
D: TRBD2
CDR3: CASRASGGMNEQFF

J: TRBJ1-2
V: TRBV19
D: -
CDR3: CASSMVGLRGYTF

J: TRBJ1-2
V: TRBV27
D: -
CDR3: CASSLRGSDGYTF

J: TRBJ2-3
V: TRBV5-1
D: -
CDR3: CASSSAVDWGTDTQYF

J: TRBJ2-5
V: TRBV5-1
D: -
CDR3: CASSPRGQGRQETQYF

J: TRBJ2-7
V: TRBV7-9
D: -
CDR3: CASSPGNRYEQYF

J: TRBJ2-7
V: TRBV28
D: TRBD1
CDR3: CASRPGQTYEQYF